The 22 T cell receptor beta chains presented below share a single source sample, sequenced in a study of response to subunit inactivated influenza vaccine. TCRdb reanalysed the RT-PCR reads using MiXCR and keeps one entry per CDR3 protein. The sample has about 780,000 distinct CDR3 sequences; about 18% are singletons. Sequenced here: PBMCs from blood, sampled less than 6 days after vaccination. The source is a man aged 50 or older who received an inactivated influenza vaccine.

The V and J genes are TRBV6-1 and TRBJ2-7, with D perhaps given as TRBD1 or TRBD2 (6 bases each). CDR1 and CDR2 from the germline V gene are MNHNS and SASEGT. The CDR3 spans 15 residues. The V end was cut by 4 bases, the J end by 4 bases, with 17 bases between. CDR3 in DNA: TGTGCCAGCAGTGCCAGGGCGGGACATAAGTACGAGCAGTACTTC. Translated, it gives CASSARAGHKYEQYF.

J is TRBJ1-4 and V is TRBV25-1; D not resolved. Germline loops: CDR1 MGHDK, CDR2 SYGVNS. The length of the CDR3 is 15 residues. V lost 3 bases and J lost 4, with 12 bases in between. The CDR3 DNA reads TGTGCCAGCAGTGAGCCTTTGGGTGGTAATGAAAAACTGTTTTTT. Residues: CASSEPLGGNEKLFF.

The rearrangement links TRBV3-1 to TRBJ2-2, with D uncertain. Germline loops: CDR1 LGHDT, CDR2 YNNKEL (reference sequence). Trimming took off 2 bases at V and 4 bases at J, with 8 bases between the two ends. There are 14 residues in the CDR3. The CDR3 is CASSQTSFTGELFF. In nucleotides, the CDR3 is TGTGCCAGCAGCCAAACAAGCTTCACCGGGGAGCTGTTTTTT.

CDR3 residues: CSASLPGLAGEQYF. The CDR3 nucleotides are TGCAGTGCTAGTCTGCCGGGACTAGCGGGCGAGCAGTACTTC. The chain joins TRBV20-1 to TRBJ2-7, with 12 bases fitting TRBD2. Germline V gene lookup returns CDR1 DFQATT and CDR2 SNEGSKA (reference sequence). The V gene end was trimmed by 3 bases and the J gene end by 6 bases; junction bases not matched to a gene: 6. The CDR3 runs 14 residues.

This clonotype has ten or more counts. V is TRBV5-1 and J is TRBJ2-7; possible D gene TRBD1, 6 bases. The germline V gene has CDR1 SGHRS and CDR2 YFSETQ. The CDR3 totals 15 residues. The V end lost 4 bases, the J end lost 2 bases, and 16 bases lay between the germline ends. The CDR3 sequence: CASSLTGTLTYEQYF. The CDR3 coding sequence is TGCGCCAGCAGCCTGACCGGGACATTGACCTACGAGCAGTACTTC.

The gene calls are TRBV12-3 or TRBV12-4 and TRBJ2-1; maybe TRBD2 (5 bases). CDR3 length equals 13 residues. Trimming took off 2 bases at V and 10 bases at J, with 12 bases between the two ends. CDR3 nucleotides: TGTGCCAGCAGTTTAATCTCCTCGGGGGAGCAGTTCTTC. It translates to CASSLISSGEQFF.

This clonotype was picked up a small number of times. CDR3 DNA sequence: TGTGCCAGCAGTTGGCCAAGAACAGATACGCAGTATTTT. Translating it yields CASSWPRTDTQYF. This rearrangement joins TRBV7-8 to TRBJ2-3; D unresolved. CDR1 is SGHVS, CDR2 FQNEAQ, per germline. The CDR3 contains 13 residues. V was pared by 6 bases and J by 3 bases, with 10 bases between.

This rearrangement joins TRBV28 to TRBJ1-2; D is perhaps TRBD1 (6 bases). Per germline, CDR1 MDHEN and CDR2 SYDVKM. The CDR3 is made up of 14 amino acids. Trimming pared 7 bases from V and 5 bases from J, leaving 17 bases between. The CDR3 nucleotides read TGTGCCAGCAATCCAGGGGAGCAGCTTTATGGCTACACCTTC. It specifies CASNPGEQLYGYTF.

The CDR3: CASSQDRAGGDSNQPQHF. CDR3 nucleotides: TGTGCCAGCAGCCAAGATAGGGCAGGGGGGGATAGCAATCAGCCCCAGCATTTT. This chain links TRBV4-2 with TRBJ1-5, with TRBD1 identical over 7 bases. Unmatched junction bases numbered 8, after V lost 0 bases and J lost 0 bases. The CDR3 runs to 18 residues. The V gene's germline CDR1 is LGHNA and CDR2 YNFKEQ.

The chain combines TRBV4-3 with TRBJ1-2; 7 bases line up with TRBD1. The CDR3 spans 14 residues. The ends lost 3 bases at V and 2 bases at J; junction bases unmatched: 3. The germline V gene encodes CDR1 LGHNA and CDR2 YSLEER. The CDR3 bases are TGCGCCAGCAGCCAGGGGACAGCGAACTATGGCTACACCTTC. Translating it yields CASSQGTANYGYTF.

A few counts support this clonotype. The V gene is TRBV24-1, the J gene TRBJ2-3; D unclear. CDR3 size: 13 residues. V lost 6 bases and J 3 bases, leaving 9 bases between the germline ends. Germline lookup yields CDR1 KGHDR and CDR2 SFDVKD. The CDR3 reads CATSPQRTDTQYF. The CDR3 nucleotides are TGTGCCACCAGTCCCCAGAGAACAGATACGCAGTATTTT.

This clonotype was counted a few times. The chain is built from TRBV24-1 and TRBJ2-2; 7 bases are shared with TRBD2. CDR3 length: 20 amino acids. Trimming cost V 0 bases and J 0 bases; bases outside gene matches: 12. Germline V gene data show CDR1 as KGHDR and CDR2 as SFDVKD. The CDR3 spells CATSDLKTSFWGTNTGELFF. Here the CDR3 DNA reads TGTGCCACCAGTGATTTGAAGACTAGCTTTTGGGGGACGAACACCGGGGAGCTGTTTTTT.

This clonotype was seen a few times. This chain uses TRBV7-9 with TRBJ1-4; 8 nucleotides line up with TRBD1. From germline, CDR1 is SEHNR and CDR2 FQNEAQ (reference sequence). After removal of 5 bases from V and 4 bases from J, the junction contained 6 bases not matched to a gene. CDR3 length: 15 residues. The CDR3 region has the DNA TGTGCCAGCAGCGTACAGACAGGGGTTAATGAAAAACTGTTTTTT. The encoded protein is CASSVQTGVNEKLFF.

The chain uses TRBV4-3 and TRBJ2-1; D is ambiguous. V was cut by 0 bases and J by 8 bases, with 14 bases left in between. This CDR3 has 15 amino acids. Germline V lookup: CDR1 LGHNA, CDR2 YSLEER. The CDR3 region has the DNA TGCGCCAGCAGCCAAGATACCTTGCAAACCGATGAGCAGTTCTTC. This encodes CASSQDTLQTDEQFF.

The rearrangement joins TRBV7-9 to TRBJ2-5; D might be TRBD1 (5 bases). The germline V gene encodes CDR1 SEHNR and CDR2 FQNEAQ (reference sequence). There are 14 residues in the CDR3. With 7 bases removed from V and 5 bases from J, the gap between germline ends came to 17 bases. The CDR3 sequence is CASTKGRAGETQYF. The CDR3 bases are TGTGCCAGCACCAAGGGCAGGGCCGGGGAGACCCAGTACTTC.

The chain recombines TRBV5-5 with TRBJ2-2, with D tentatively TRBD1 (5 bases). The germline V and J ends were trimmed by 1 base and 0 bases, with 10 bases remaining between them. The CDR3 loop spans 16 amino acids. Germline V gene lookup returns CDR1 SGHKS and CDR2 YYEKEE (reference sequence). The DNA for the CDR3 is TGTGCCAGCAGCTTGTTTTCAGGGTCGAACACCGGGGAGCTGTTTTTT. Translating gives CASSLFSGSNTGELFF.

The chain recombines TRBV3-1 with TRBJ2-7, with D unresolved. The CDR3 contains 12 residues. Germline lookup yields CDR1 LGHDT and CDR2 YNNKEL (reference sequence). V was pared by 4 bases and J by 6 bases, with 10 bases between. CDR3: CASSLNGIEQYF. The CDR3 DNA follows: TGTGCCAGCAGCCTGAATGGGATCGAGCAGTACTTC.

The table lists this clonotype with a few counts. The chain couples TRBV7-9 to TRBJ2-3; D perhaps matches TRBD2 (6 bases). The ends were cut back, 6 bases at V and 4 bases at J, with 14 bases in the middle. This CDR3 spans 14 amino acids. Germline CDR1 and CDR2: SEHNR and FQNEAQ (reference sequence). The CDR3 protein is CASRRGRGADTQYF. CDR3 in DNA: TGTGCCAGCAGACGAGGGCGCGGGGCAGATACGCAGTATTTT.

This clonotype appeared a few times. The V call is TRBV29-1, the J call TRBJ1-1; D unclear. V was pared by 4 bases and J by 1 base, with 10 bases between. There are 13 residues in the CDR3. Per germline, CDR1 SQVTM and CDR2 ANQGSEA. This CDR3 is CSVGWGGNTEAFF. CDR3 in DNA: TGCAGCGTTGGTTGGGGAGGGAACACTGAAGCTTTCTTT.

The sample holds one count of this clonotype. The chain couples TRBV2 to TRBJ2-5; 10 nucleotides agree with TRBD1. Germline V CDR1 and CDR2: SNHLY, FYNNEI. This CDR3 has 13 amino acids. The V and J ends lost 8 bases and 3 bases, in that order; junction bases with no gene match: 3. The CDR3 DNA sequence: TGTGCCAGCTGGGGACAGGGGAAAGAGACCCAGTACTTC. Protein sequence: CASWGQGKETQYF.

The gene calls are TRBV12-3 or TRBV12-4 and TRBJ2-3; D unresolved. This CDR3 comprises 15 residues. V lost 2 bases and J lost 1, with 10 bases in between. The CDR3 bases are TGTGCCAGCAGTTTACGGTTTCAGGGCACAGATACGCAGTATTTT. Translation gives CASSLRFQGTDTQYF.

A word on this clonotype: The junction departs from the called germline gene at one end, perhaps through a read error. The chain combines TRBV11-2 with TRBJ2-1; D unresolved. CDR1 and CDR2 from the germline V gene are SGHAT and FQNNGV. CDR3 length equals 15 residues. The CDR3 DNA reads TGTGCCAGCAGTCCAGGCCGGCGCTCCTACAATGAGCAGTTGTTC. It translates to CASSPGRRSYNEQLF.